The source of this TCR beta chain is a study of cytomegalovirus exposure and HLA in healthy donors. The PCR employed 60 Vbeta primers together with 13 Jbeta primers. The method was immunoSEQ multiplex PCR; TCRdb's version includes in-frame clones alone and lacks a portion of them. Its clone listing holds approximately 120,000 clones. As concerns this clone: Its antigen is undetermined.

Study-level findings and limits: HLA restriction was apparent for most CMV-associated TCR beta chains in a later analysis.

This sequence was found in a man between 18 and 35 years old in good health and CMV-seronegative. Sequenced sample: PBMCs.

CDR3 region: CASSLAGTVYEQYF. The CDR3 DNA reads as TGTGCCAGCAGCTTAGCCGGGACAGTATACGAGCAGTACTTC. The chain employs TRBV11-2 and TRBJ2-7; 7 nucleotides agree with TRBD1. CDR3 length: 14 residues. With 1 base clipped from V and 4 bases from J, the junction kept 4 bases outside the gene matches. Germline CDR1 is SGHAT and CDR2 is FQNNGV.